This TCR beta chain derives from a study of post-analysis software for immune sequencing data. Trimming left V 7 bases short and J 1 base short, with 15 bases between. Germline loops: CDR1 SGHRS, CDR2 YFSETQ. The CDR3 has 14 amino acids. As regards this clonotype: As yet, its antigen is unknown.

The study, taken as a whole, reports: Significantly lower normalized Chao1 diversity was seen in multiple sclerosis patients than in controls. Patients carried five TRBV segments more frequently than controls did, and TRBV5-6, TRBV5-1 and TRBV20-1 were among them.

The library was made from cDNA and included unique molecular identifiers. TCRdb passed the PCR reads through MiXCR, listing each CDR3 protein once. The table shows hundreds of thousands of distinct CDR3 sequences, with roughly 50% occurring only once. This TCR was recovered from a girl between 5 and 17 years old with multiple sclerosis. The gene calls are TRBV5-1 and TRBJ2-7, with D unresolved. Sequences were obtained from blood. In nucleotides, the CDR3 is TGCGCCAGCCGCACGTATGAGGTATCCTACGAGCAGTACTTC. It specifies CASRTYEVSYEQYF.